One sample yielded the 32 T cell receptor beta chains listed below, sequenced in a study of blood T cell repertoires in COVID-19. Repertoires were generated with immunoSEQ multiplex PCR, while TCRdb's copy carries only in-frame clones and drops some. The sample has approximately 240,000 clones, around 80% seen once. Sample: peripheral blood. The receptors come from an elderly woman with active or convalescent COVID-19.

This chain links TRBV2 with TRBJ2-2; possibly TRBD2 for D (6 bases). Trimming took 6 bases from V and 0 from J, leaving 11 bases between them. The CDR3 loop spans 15 amino acids. CDR1 and CDR2 from the germline V gene are SNHLY and FYNNEI. CDR3 sequence (DNA): TGTGCCAGCAGCCCTCTAGCGACGAACACCGGGGAGCTGTTTTTT. Protein: CASSPLATNTGELFF.

The chain couples TRBV29-1 to TRBJ2-3, with TRBD2 matching over 8 bases. Trimming took 8 bases from V and 1 from J; bases not matched to a gene: 2. CDR3 length: 12 residues. Looked up from germline, CDR1 is SQVTM and CDR2 is ANQGSEA. For the CDR3, the DNA is TGCAGCATCGGGGGGGGCACAGATACGCAGTATTTT. Its protein product is CSIGGGTDTQYF.

A single count supports this clone. The V and J genes are TRBV28 and TRBJ2-3; D possibly corresponds to TRBD2 (5 bases). V lost 7 bases and J 0 bases, leaving 8 bases between the germline ends. Germline V gene sequence: CDR1 MDHEN, CDR2 SYDVKM. The CDR3 contains 13 residues. This CDR3 is CASNEGSTDTQYF. CDR3 DNA sequence: TGTGCCAGCAACGAGGGAAGCACAGATACGCAGTATTTT. The full variable domain, completed using reference TRBV28 and TRBJ2-3, is DVKVTQSSRYLVKRTGEKVFLECVQDMDHENMFWYRQDPGLGLRLIYFSYDVKMKEKGDIPEGYSVSREKKERFSLILESASTNQTSMYLCASNEGSTDTQYFGPGTRLTVL.

This chain uses TRBV9 with TRBJ1-6, with 10 bases aligning to TRBD1. Per the germline V gene, CDR1 is SGDLS and CDR2 is YYNGEE. Trimming removed 4 bases from V and 9 bases from J; junction bases left unmatched: 10. The CDR3 covers 16 residues. CDR3 in DNA: TGTGCCAGCAGCCCCGGGAGGACAGGGGGTAGTTCACCCCTCCACTTT. It encodes CASSPGRTGGSSPLHF.

The chain recombines TRBV11-2 with TRBJ2-5; 7 positions match TRBD2. Germline V gene sequence: CDR1 SGHAT, CDR2 FQNNGV. The CDR3 sequence is 15 residues long. V was clipped by 2 bases and J by 5 bases; unmatched bases: 8. The CDR3, as DNA: TGTGCCAGCAGCTTATCAGCGGGAATCAGGGAGACCCAGTACTTC. This codes for CASSLSAGIRETQYF.

J is TRBJ1-3 and V is TRBV19, with D possibly matching TRBD1 (6 bases). V was cut by 4 bases and J by 0 bases, with 19 bases left in between. This CDR3 region has 18 residues. CDR1 and CDR2 from the germline V gene are LNHDA and SQIVND (reference sequence). CDR3 DNA: TGTGCCAGTAGTAGGACAGTTGCTGGCCCCCTCTCTGGAAACACCATATATTTT. Translating it yields CASSRTVAGPLSGNTIYF.

The rearrangement joins TRBV6-5 to TRBJ1-6; no definite D call. From germline, CDR1 is MNHEY and CDR2 SVGAGI. Deletions cut 7 bases from V and 6 bases from J, with 10 bases between. The CDR3 sequence is 13 residues long. CDR3 DNA sequence: TGTGCCAGCAAAGCTAGCTCTAATTCACCCCTCCACTTT. It codes for CASKASSNSPLHF.

This chain uses TRBV7-2 with TRBJ2-3; weak D call: TRBD2 (6 bases). Per the germline V gene, CDR1 is SGHTA and CDR2 is FQGNSA. The CDR3 has 14 amino acids. Trimming removed 5 bases from V and 6 bases from J, with 15 bases in between. As DNA, the CDR3 is TGTGCCAGCAGCAACGTAGGGAGGCCCGATACGCAGTATTTT. It encodes CASSNVGRPDTQYF. Full variable domain (remainder filled in from reference TRBV7-2 and TRBJ2-3): GAGVSQSPSNKVTEKGKDVELRCDPISGHTALYWYRQSLGQGLEFLIYFQGNSAPDKSGLPSDRFSAERTGGSVSTLTIQRTQQEDSAVYLCASSNVGRPDTQYFGPGTRLTVL.

This clone was detected only once. The rearrangement uses TRBV2 and TRBJ1-4; 9 bases are shared with TRBD1. CDR3 length: 14 residues. Germline CDR1 SNHLY, CDR2 FYNNEI. The V segment lost 6 bases and the J segment 6 bases; nucleotides outside the gene matches: 5. This CDR3 is CASRVTGGDEKLFF. As DNA, the CDR3 is TGTGCCAGCAGGGTGACAGGGGGAGATGAAAAACTGTTTTTT.

The chain uses TRBV28 and TRBJ2-7, with D tentatively TRBD2 (6 bases). Germline V gene data show CDR1 as MDHEN and CDR2 as SYDVKM. The CDR3 covers 13 residues. V dropped 8 bases and J dropped 4 bases, with 15 bases sitting between them. The CDR3 protein is CASHPGGEYEQYF. Here the CDR3 DNA reads TGTGCCAGCCACCCGGGCGGGGAGTACGAGCAGTACTTC.

The rearrangement joins TRBV28 to TRBJ1-1; D is ambiguous. Germline CDR1 MDHEN, CDR2 SYDVKM. CDR3 length: 13 residues. Trimming took 6 bases from V and 0 from J, leaving 8 bases between them. The CDR3, as DNA: TGTGCCAGCAGCTCCAGTATGAACACTGAAGCTTTCTTT. It encodes CASSSSMNTEAFF. The full variable domain, its missing parts supplied by reference TRBV28 and TRBJ1-1, is DVKVTQSSRYLVKRTGEKVFLECVQDMDHENMFWYRQDPGLGLRLIYFSYDVKMKEKGDIPEGYSVSREKKERFSLILESASTNQTSMYLCASSSSMNTEAFFGQGTRLTVV.

J is TRBJ1-1 and V is TRBV7-3; D is unclear. In germline, CDR1 is SGHTA, CDR2 FQGTGA. V dropped 5 bases and J dropped 1 base, with 11 bases sitting between them. The CDR3 contains 14 residues. CDR3 region: CASSPARENTEAFF. CDR3 nucleotides: TGTGCCAGCAGCCCGGCGCGGGAGAACACTGAAGCTTTCTTT. Using reference TRBV7-3 and TRBJ1-1 for the parts outside the CDR3, the full variable domain is GAGVSQTPSNKVTEKGKYVELRCDPISGHTALYWYRQSLGQGPEFLIYFQGTGAADDSGLPNDRFFAVRPEGSVSTLKIQRTERGDSAVYLCASSPARENTEAFFGQGTRLTVV.

This clone was seen only a few times. CDR3 region: CASSSRQAYSYEQYF. For the CDR3, the DNA is TGTGCCAGCAGTAGTAGGCAGGCTTACTCCTACGAGCAGTACTTC. This chain links TRBV28 with TRBJ2-7; D is unresolved. Germline V gene lookup returns CDR1 MDHEN and CDR2 SYDVKM. With 5 bases removed from V and 0 bases from J, the gap between germline ends came to 14 bases. This CDR3 region has 15 residues. Complete variable domain (other parts from reference TRBV28 and TRBJ2-7): DVKVTQSSRYLVKRTGEKVFLECVQDMDHENMFWYRQDPGLGLRLIYFSYDVKMKEKGDIPEGYSVSREKKERFSLILESASTNQTSMYLCASSSRQAYSYEQYFGPGTRLTVT.

This chain links TRBV18 with TRBJ2-3; 10 nucleotides line up with TRBD1. The CDR3 sequence is 15 residues long. CDR1 and CDR2 from the germline V gene are KGHSH and LQKENI. V was clipped by 0 bases and J by 6 bases; unmatched bases: 3. CDR3 in amino acids: CASSPPDRGVDTQYF. CDR3 coding DNA: TGTGCCAGCTCACCACCGGACAGGGGGGTTGATACGCAGTATTTT. Full variable domain (remainder filled in from reference TRBV18 and TRBJ2-3): NAGVMQNPRHLVRRRGQEARLRCSPMKGHSHVYWYRQLPEEGLKFMVYLQKENIIDESGMPKERFSAEFPKEGPSILRIQQVVRGDSAAYFCASSPPDRGVDTQYFGPGTRLTVL.

The gene calls are TRBV7-9 and TRBJ2-5; 14 bases line up with TRBD2. The V gene's germline CDR1 is SEHNR and CDR2 FQNEAQ (reference sequence). V lost 6 bases and J lost 1; bases outside the gene matches: 13. The CDR3 is 19 amino acids. CDR3 nucleotide sequence: TGTGCCAGCAGACGAAGAGGGACTAGCGGGAGCAAGGCCCAAGAGACCCAGTACTTC. Its protein is CASRRRGTSGSKAQETQYF.

The V gene is TRBV29-1, the J gene TRBJ2-2; D is undetermined. The V gene lost 7 bases and the J gene lost 4 bases, with 13 bases spanning the gap. From germline, CDR1 is SQVTM and CDR2 ANQGSEA. The CDR3 runs 13 residues. The CDR3 DNA is TGCAGCGCCAAACAACAGATCACCGGGGAGCTGTTTTTT. Protein: CSAKQQITGELFF.

CDR3: CASSSIRGSTEAFF. Written as DNA, the CDR3 is TGTGCCAGCAGCTCCATCAGGGGGAGCACTGAAGCTTTCTTT. The J gene is TRBJ1-1, the V gene TRBV7-2; the match to TRBD1 covers 7 bases. V was pared by 4 bases and J by 4 bases, with 6 bases of the junction left unmatched. Germline V gene data show CDR1 as SGHTA and CDR2 as FQGNSA. CDR3 size: 14 residues. Full variable domain (outside the CDR3, taken from reference TRBV7-2 and TRBJ1-1): GAGVSQSPSNKVTEKGKDVELRCDPISGHTALYWYRQSLGQGLEFLIYFQGNSAPDKSGLPSDRFSAERTGGSVSTLTIQRTQQEDSAVYLCASSSIRGSTEAFFGQGTRLTVV.

This clone was seen just once. The gene calls are TRBV21-1 and TRBJ2-7; the table's D call of TRBD2 was not tested on the DNA. TRBV21-1 is a pseudogene segment. The CDR3 spans 17 residues. The CDR3 DNA follows: TGTGCCAGCAGCAAAGCTGTTTGGGGGACTAGCGCGGGCGAGCAGTACTTC. This codes for CASSKAVWGTSAGEQYF.

The rearrangement joins TRBV7-2 to TRBJ2-1, with 7 bases matching TRBD1. The CDR3 runs to 15 residues. J gave up 6 bases and V 6 bases, and 11 bases lay outside the gene matches. The V gene's germline CDR1 is SGHTA and CDR2 FQGNSA. The CDR3 DNA reads TGTGCCAGCAGGAGACAGGGATCTCTCTCCAATGAGCAGTTCTTC. This translates into CASRRQGSLSNEQFF.

V gene TRBV14 combines with J gene TRBJ2-6, with TRBD2 identical over 12 bases. With V trimmed by 10 bases and J by 4 bases, 8 bases remained unmatched. The germline gives CDR1 SGHDN, CDR2 FVKESK. This CDR3 region has 16 residues. CDR3 region: CAISSGRAAGANVLTF. The DNA for the CDR3 is TGTGCCATCTCTAGCGGGAGGGCCGCAGGGGCCAACGTCCTGACTTTC.

J is TRBJ1-2 and V is TRBV11-2, with TRBD1 matching over 7 bases. This CDR3 spans 17 amino acids. V was pared by 4 bases and J by 3 bases, with 14 bases of the junction left unmatched. In germline, CDR1 is SGHAT, CDR2 FQNNGV. CDR3 sequence: CASSSVLPDRRHYGYTF. The CDR3 DNA sequence: TGTGCCAGCAGCTCAGTCCTCCCGGACAGGCGACACTATGGCTACACCTTC.

This clone was observed once. J is TRBJ2-5 and V is TRBV27, with D possibly being TRBD2 (6 bases). V was clipped by 5 bases and J by 2 bases, with 24 bases between them. The germline gives CDR1 MNHEY, CDR2 SMNVEV (reference sequence). This CDR3 is built from 18 residues. The CDR3 sequence is CASSPLWRGSSNQETQYF. The DNA of the CDR3 is TGTGCCAGCAGTCCCTTATGGCGGGGTTCATCAAATCAAGAGACCCAGTACTTC.

The chain links TRBV7-2 to TRBJ2-7; D gene uncertain. This CDR3 has 14 residues. Germline V gene data show CDR1 as SGHTA and CDR2 as FQGNSA. Trimming removed 6 bases at V and 5 bases at J, with 17 bases between. The CDR3 nucleotides are TGTGCCAGCAGTGTTTCCCCTAAATCCCACGAGCAGTACTTC. It codes for CASSVSPKSHEQYF.

The V gene is TRBV3-1 (or the pseudogene TRBV3-2), the J gene TRBJ1-1; D not resolved. This CDR3 region has 15 residues. Between the trimmed V and J ends, which lost 1 base and 5 bases, there was a span of 14 bases. Germline CDR1 is LGHDT and CDR2 is YNNKEL (reference sequence). The CDR3 protein is CASSQVGWSNTEAFF. The CDR3 coding sequence is TGTGCCAGCAGCCAAGTCGGGTGGTCGAATACTGAAGCTTTCTTT.

The chain employs TRBV6-2 or TRBV6-3 and TRBJ2-7; TRBD1 is a possible D gene (6 bases). Germline CDR1 reads MNHEY; CDR2 reads SVGEGT. Trimming stripped 1 base from V and 6 bases from J, with 22 bases between. The length of the CDR3 is 17 residues. The CDR3 DNA follows: TGTGCCAGCAGTTACTTGCACAGGGCACCGATTTCCCTCGAGCAGTACTTC. It codes for CASSYLHRAPISLEQYF.

J is TRBJ1-2 and V is TRBV6-5, with 7 bases lining up with TRBD1. The CDR3 runs 13 residues. CDR1 MNHEY and CDR2 SVGAGI come from the germline V gene. The J segment lost 2 bases and the V segment lost 7 bases, leaving 4 bases of the junction unmatched. Here the CDR3 reads CASTQQGNYGYTF. The CDR3 DNA reads TGTGCCAGCACCCAACAGGGGAACTATGGCTACACCTTC.

The CDR3 coding sequence is TGTGCCAGCAGCAAAGGTAAAGGAGAAGAGACCCAGTACTTC. Protein sequence: CASSKGKGEETQYF. The chain carries TRBV11-2 and TRBJ2-5; unclear D gene. This CDR3 spans 14 amino acids. Trimming stripped 5 bases from V and 3 bases from J, with 13 bases between. The germline gives CDR1 SGHAT, CDR2 FQNNGV.

This clone showed up just a few times. The chain uses TRBV28 and TRBJ1-1, with unresolved D. CDR3 length equals 11 residues. The V end was cut by 6 bases, the J end by 3 bases, with 5 bases between. CDR1 is MDHEN, CDR2 SYDVKM, per germline. CDR3 sequence: CASRADTEAFF. The CDR3 nucleotides read TGTGCCAGCAGAGCGGACACTGAAGCTTTCTTT. The full variable domain, with the rest looked up from reference TRBV28 and TRBJ1-1, is DVKVTQSSRYLVKRTGEKVFLECVQDMDHENMFWYRQDPGLGLRLIYFSYDVKMKEKGDIPEGYSVSREKKERFSLILESASTNQTSMYLCASRADTEAFFGQGTRLTVV.

V and J are TRBV10-3 and TRBJ1-2, with D possibly matching TRBD1 (5 bases). This CDR3 has 13 amino acids. Trimming removed 4 bases from V and 4 bases from J, with 10 bases in between. Germline-derived CDR1 and CDR2 are ENHRY and SYGVKD. This chain's CDR3 is CAISAGQGYGYTF. The DNA of the CDR3 is TGTGCCATCAGTGCGGGTCAGGGCTATGGCTACACCTTC.

The chain couples TRBV3-1 (or the pseudogene TRBV3-2) to TRBJ2-7; 10 nucleotides agree with TRBD2. The ends lost 2 bases at V and 8 bases at J; junction bases unmatched: 9. Germline values: CDR1 LGHDT, CDR2 YNNKEL (reference sequence). The CDR3 has 15 residues. CDR3: CASSQLSGRATKQYF. In DNA, the CDR3 is TGTGCCAGCAGCCAACTCAGCGGGAGGGCGACAAAGCAGTACTTC.

The chain employs TRBV29-1 and TRBJ2-3; 9 bases agree with TRBD2. CDR1 is SQVTM and CDR2 is ANQGSEA in the germline V gene. J gave up 5 bases and V 6 bases, and 6 bases lay outside the gene matches. CDR3 length: 13 residues. The CDR3 DNA is TGCAGCGTCATAGCGGGGGTGGGAGATACGCAGTATTTT. This codes for CSVIAGVGDTQYF.

V and J are TRBV27 and TRBJ1-1; 7 bases align to TRBD1. V shed 5 bases, J shed 0 bases, and the junction held 9 bases outside the gene matches. The CDR3 totals 16 residues. Germline CDR1 is MNHEY and CDR2 is SMNVEV (reference sequence). CDR3: CASSPRTGFMNTEAFF. CDR3 sequence (DNA): TGTGCCAGCAGTCCCCGGACAGGCTTCATGAACACTGAAGCTTTCTTT.